This entry lists 22 T cell receptor beta chains sequenced from one sample in a study of response to subunit inactivated influenza vaccine. MiXCR, applied by TCRdb to the RT-PCR reads, yields one record per CDR3 protein. The top ten clones hold around 9.9% of a sample with about 830,000 distinct CDR3 sequences, approximately 17% of them seen once. The specimen comprised PBMCs from blood, sampled about 5 days after vaccination. Source of these receptors: a man in his fifties or sixties who received an inactivated influenza vaccine.

This clonotype showed up many times. This chain joins TRBV12-3 or TRBV12-4 and TRBJ2-7; tentative D call: TRBD2 (7 bases). This CDR3 region has 14 residues. V was trimmed by 5 bases and J by 2 bases, leaving 13 bases between them. In DNA form, the CDR3 reads TGTGCCAGCAGTACGTGGGGGGGCGCCTACGAGCAGTACTTC. Translated, it gives CASSTWGGAYEQYF.

This clonotype was seen more than once but under ten times. The rearrangement uses TRBV12-3 or TRBV12-4 and TRBJ1-1; D is ambiguous. This CDR3 region has 12 residues. The ends were cut back, 3 bases at V and 5 bases at J, with 7 bases in the middle. The CDR3 DNA reads TGTGCCAGCAGTTTCGTGGAAACTGAAGCTTTCTTT. It yields the protein CASSFVETEAFF.

The gene calls are TRBV28 and TRBJ2-1; possible D gene TRBD1, 5 bases. Germline CDR1 reads MDHEN; CDR2 reads SYDVKM. The ends were cut back, 6 bases at V and 0 bases at J, with 12 bases in the middle. The CDR3 spans 15 residues. The CDR3 region is CASRGRDSSYNEQFF. As DNA, the CDR3 is TGTGCCAGCAGGGGCAGGGATAGCTCCTACAATGAGCAGTTCTTC.

This clonotype was recorded only once. V and J are TRBV3-1 and TRBJ2-1; 10 bases are shared with TRBD1. CDR3 size: 15 residues. Germline CDR1 is LGHDT and CDR2 is YNNKEL (reference sequence). V trimming: 4 bases; J trimming: 5 bases; junction bases outside the gene matches: 5. The CDR3 is CASSPDGTGDNEQFF. CDR3 nucleotides: TGTGCCAGCAGCCCGGACGGGACAGGGGACAATGAGCAGTTCTTC.

This clonotype showed up just a few times. The rearrangement uses TRBV4-2 and TRBJ1-1; possibly TRBD1 for D (6 bases). The CDR3 spans 15 residues. Germline-derived CDR1 and CDR2 are LGHNA and YNFKEQ. The ends were cut back, 8 bases at V and 1 base at J, with 17 bases in the middle. The CDR3 DNA follows: TGTGCCAGCTCAGGGGATGGGGAGACGAACACTGAAGCTTTCTTT. It specifies CASSGDGETNTEAFF.

This chain joins TRBV7-2 and TRBJ2-7; 7 bases fit TRBD2. With 1 base clipped from V and 4 bases from J, the junction kept 7 bases outside the gene matches. This CDR3 comprises 15 residues. Germline loops: CDR1 SGHTA, CDR2 FQGNSA. CDR3 sequence (DNA): TGTGCCAGCAGCTTAGGAGCTAGCGGCAATTACGAGCAGTACTTC. It is translated as CASSLGASGNYEQYF.

The chain joins TRBV7-9 to TRBJ1-2; TRBD1 matches at 9 bases. The CDR3 totals 16 residues. Losses at the gene ends were 1 base for V and 3 bases for J; bases not matched to a gene: 6. Germline V gene sequence: CDR1 SEHNR, CDR2 FQNEAQ (reference sequence). The CDR3 bases are TGTGCCAGCAGCTTAGGGGACAGGGATGTTGACTATGGCTACACCTTC. As protein: CASSLGDRDVDYGYTF.

This clonotype has just a few counts. The gene calls are TRBV7-2 and TRBJ2-1, with TRBD2 identical over 10 bases. J lost 7 bases, V lost 5 bases, and 11 bases had no gene match. Germline values: CDR1 SGHTA, CDR2 FQGNSA. The CDR3 sequence is 16 residues long. The DNA of the CDR3 is TGTGCCAGCAGCCCGGGGGGACTAGCGTACGGGAATGAGCAGTTCTTC. Protein product: CASSPGGLAYGNEQFF.

The V call is TRBV21-1, the J call TRBJ2-7; the table's TRBD1 call for D was not verified on the DNA. TRBV21-1 is recorded as a pseudogene. The CDR3 totals 14 residues. The DNA of the CDR3 is TGTGCCAGCAGCAAAGGGACAGGGTTGGTCGAGCAGTACTTC. Protein: CASSKGTGLVEQYF.

There are a few counts of this clonotype. The chain employs TRBV20-1 and TRBJ2-3; 11 nucleotides match TRBD2. The CDR3 extends over 16 amino acids. Germline-derived CDR1 and CDR2 are DFQATT and SNEGSKA (reference sequence). V lost 5 bases to trimming and J lost 8 bases; unmatched junction nucleotides: 15. The CDR3 spells CSARPSKGLAGGTQYF. The CDR3 DNA follows: TGCAGTGCTCGACCATCAAAGGGTCTAGCGGGAGGTACGCAGTATTTT.

Written as DNA, the CDR3 is TGCAGTCTAGAATTCAATTACGAGCAGTACTTC. Amino acid sequence: CSLEFNYEQYF. The chain uses TRBV20-1 and TRBJ2-7, with D hard to call. Germline loops: CDR1 DFQATT, CDR2 SNEGSKA (reference sequence). Trimming removed 8 bases from V and 4 bases from J, with 12 bases in between. The CDR3 has 11 residues.

This clonotype was counted between two and nine times. The chain joins TRBV15 to TRBJ2-6; weak D call: TRBD2 (7 bases). The germline V gene encodes CDR1 LNHNV and CDR2 YYDKDF (reference sequence). CDR3 size: 15 residues. V was cut by 3 bases and J by 3 bases, with 9 bases left in between. CDR3 in amino acids: CATSRGGLGANVLTF. DNA of the CDR3: TGTGCCACCAGCAGGGGGGGGCTTGGGGCCAACGTCCTGACTTTC.

J is TRBJ2-7 and V is TRBV19; D possibly corresponds to TRBD2 (5 bases). Between the trimmed V and J ends, which lost 1 base and 2 bases, there was a span of 12 bases. Germline lookup yields CDR1 LNHDA and CDR2 SQIVND (reference sequence). This CDR3 has 15 residues. The CDR3 here is CASSIVEGIAYEQYF. For the CDR3, the DNA is TGTGCCAGTAGTATAGTAGAGGGAATAGCCTACGAGCAGTACTTC.

This chain joins TRBV12-3 or TRBV12-4 and TRBJ2-3, with D perhaps assigned TRBD1 or TRBD2 (5 bases each). CDR3 length: 14 amino acids. V lost 6 bases and J 4 bases, leaving 14 bases between the germline ends. This CDR3 is CASSWGRRADTQYF. The CDR3, as DNA: TGTGCCAGCAGCTGGGGACGGCGGGCAGATACGCAGTATTTT.

In its sample, this clonotype was seen a few times. The chain carries TRBV4-3 and TRBJ2-2; 7 nucleotides agree with TRBD2. V dropped 1 base and J dropped 1; count of bases not matched to a gene: 3. There are 16 residues in the CDR3. Per the germline V gene, CDR1 is LGHNA and CDR2 is YSLEER. The CDR3 spells CASSQGQRGNTGELFF. The CDR3 DNA reads as TGCGCCAGCAGCCAAGGACAGCGGGGGAACACCGGGGAGCTGTTTTTT.

V usage is TRBV6-1 and J usage is TRBJ2-7; 14 bases are shared with TRBD2. CDR1 and CDR2 from the germline V gene are MNHNS and SASEGT. Trimming at V came to 5 bases and at J to 7 bases, leaving 22 bases not matched to a gene. The CDR3 runs 20 residues. CDR3 sequence reads: CASSQPGTSGGPAAYWEQYF. DNA of the CDR3: TGTGCCAGCAGTCAACCTGGGACTAGCGGGGGCCCGGCGGCATATTGGGAGCAGTACTTC.

This chain links TRBV10-3 with TRBJ2-5; 9 positions match TRBD1. This CDR3 region has 17 residues. CDR1 is ENHRY and CDR2 is SYGVKD in the germline V gene. V was clipped by 0 bases and J by 7 bases; unmatched bases: 12. The CDR3 bases are TGTGCCATCAGTGAGTCGGCGGGACAGGGAGTTTTCGGGACCCAGTACTTC. Translating gives CAISESAGQGVFGTQYF.

This clonotype has at least ten counts. In DNA, the CDR3 is TGTGCCAGCAGCATCGGGCGTTCAGCCAAAAACATTCAGTACTTC. This encodes CASSIGRSAKNIQYF. The V and J genes are TRBV11-2 and TRBJ2-4; D remains unclear. CDR3 size: 15 residues. CDR1 is SGHAT and CDR2 is FQNNGV in the germline V gene. Trimming shortened V by 5 bases and J by 0 bases, and 11 bases separated the two germline ends.

The V and J genes are TRBV20-1 and TRBJ2-7; TRBD2 matches at 10 bases. V gave up 1 base and J gave up 4 bases; unmatched junction bases: 10. The CDR3 extends over 16 amino acids. The germline CDR1 and CDR2 sequences are DFQATT and SNEGSKA (reference sequence). For the CDR3, the DNA is TGCAGTGCTAGAGGCTATGTCTCTAGCGGGAGTTACGAGCAGTACTTC. Its translation is CSARGYVSSGSYEQYF.

The gene calls are TRBV29-1 and TRBJ1-1, with D perhaps matching TRBD1 (5 bases). Looked up from germline, CDR1 is SQVTM and CDR2 is ANQGSEA. This CDR3 contains 16 residues. Deletions cut 8 bases from V and 3 bases from J, with 25 bases between. CDR3 in amino acids: CSPGRGKGLYDTEAFF. The CDR3 bases are TGCAGCCCTGGTAGGGGAAAGGGGTTGTACGACACTGAAGCTTTCTTT. The full variable domain, in which reference TRBV29-1 and TRBJ1-1 provide the parts outside the CDR3, is SAVISQKPSRDICQRGTSLTIQCQVDSQVTMMFWYRQQPGQSLTLIATANQGSEATYESGFVIDKFPISRPNLTFSTLTVSNMSPEDSSIYLCSPGRGKGLYDTEAFFGQGTRLTVV.

The table lists this clonotype with a few counts. The chain couples TRBV12-3 or TRBV12-4 to TRBJ2-1; D remains unclear. The CDR3 length is 12 residues. V lost 8 bases, J lost 3 bases, and 8 bases lay in between. Written as DNA, the CDR3 is TGTGCCAGCCGGGTCGACTACAATGAGCAGTTCTTC. Protein sequence: CASRVDYNEQFF.

As regards this clonotype: The junction shows a germline mismatch at one end, possibly a read error. V and J are TRBV12-3 or TRBV12-4 and TRBJ2-5; D is possibly TRBD2 (5 bases). The CDR3 totals 13 residues. CDR3 sequence: CASSLLAWEIQYF. DNA for the CDR3: TGTGCCAGCAGTTTACTCGCCTGGGAGATCCAGTACTTC.